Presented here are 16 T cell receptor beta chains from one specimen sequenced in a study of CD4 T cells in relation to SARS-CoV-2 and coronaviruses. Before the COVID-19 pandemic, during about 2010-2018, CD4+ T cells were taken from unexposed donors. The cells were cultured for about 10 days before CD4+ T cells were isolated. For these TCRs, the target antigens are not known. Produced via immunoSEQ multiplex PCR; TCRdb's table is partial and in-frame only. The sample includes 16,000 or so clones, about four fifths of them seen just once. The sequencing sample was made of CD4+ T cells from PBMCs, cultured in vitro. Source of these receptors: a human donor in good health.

DNA of the CDR3: TGTGCCAGCAGTTTAGGGACGTATGGCTACACCTTC. This encodes CASSLGTYGYTF. The rearrangement joins TRBV28 to TRBJ1-2; D perhaps matches TRBD1 (5 bases). Germline CDR1 reads MDHEN; CDR2 reads SYDVKM. V lost 2 bases, J lost 5 bases, and 6 bases lay in between. The CDR3 sequence is 12 residues long.

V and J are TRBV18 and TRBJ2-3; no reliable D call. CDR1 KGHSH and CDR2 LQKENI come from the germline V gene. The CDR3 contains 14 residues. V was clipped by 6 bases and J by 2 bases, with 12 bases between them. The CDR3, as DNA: TGTGCCAGCTCGGGGTCGGGCTTCACAGATACGCAGTATTTT. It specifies CASSGSGFTDTQYF.

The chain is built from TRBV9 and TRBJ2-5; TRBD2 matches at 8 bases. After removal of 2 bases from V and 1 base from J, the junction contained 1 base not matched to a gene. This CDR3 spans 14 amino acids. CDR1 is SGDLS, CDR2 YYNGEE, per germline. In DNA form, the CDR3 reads TGTGCCAGCAGCGTGGGGACTAGCCAAGAGACCCAGTACTTC. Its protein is CASSVGTSQETQYF. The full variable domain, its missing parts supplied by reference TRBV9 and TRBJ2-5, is DSGVTQTPKHLITATGQRVTLRCSPRSGDLSVYWYQQSLDQGLQFLIQYYNGEERAKGNILERFSAQQFPDLHSELNLSSLELGDSALYFCASSVGTSQETQYFGPGTRLLVL.

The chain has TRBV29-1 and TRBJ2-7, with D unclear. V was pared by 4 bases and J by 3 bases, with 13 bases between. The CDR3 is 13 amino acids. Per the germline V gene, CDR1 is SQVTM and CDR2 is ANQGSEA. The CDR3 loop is CSVAMAKYYEQYF. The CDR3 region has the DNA TGCAGCGTTGCAATGGCAAAATACTACGAGCAGTACTTC.

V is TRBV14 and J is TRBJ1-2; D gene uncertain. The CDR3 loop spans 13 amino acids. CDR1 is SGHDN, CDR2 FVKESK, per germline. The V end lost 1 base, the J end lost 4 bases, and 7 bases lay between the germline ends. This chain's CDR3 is CASSQGLGYGYTF. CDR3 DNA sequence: TGTGCCAGCAGCCAAGGACTGGGCTATGGCTACACCTTC.

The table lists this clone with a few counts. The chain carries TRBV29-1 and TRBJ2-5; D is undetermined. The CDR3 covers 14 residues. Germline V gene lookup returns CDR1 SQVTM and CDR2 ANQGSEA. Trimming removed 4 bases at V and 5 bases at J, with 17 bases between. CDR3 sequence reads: CSVAPRGPRETQYF. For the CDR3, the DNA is TGCAGCGTTGCCCCCCGTGGGCCCCGGGAGACCCAGTACTTC.

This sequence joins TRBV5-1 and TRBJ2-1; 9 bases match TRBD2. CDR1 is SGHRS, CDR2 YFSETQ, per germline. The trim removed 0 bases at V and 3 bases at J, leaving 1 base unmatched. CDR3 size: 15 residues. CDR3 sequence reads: CASSLGLADYNEQFF. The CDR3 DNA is TGCGCCAGCAGCTTGGGACTAGCGGACTACAATGAGCAGTTCTTC.

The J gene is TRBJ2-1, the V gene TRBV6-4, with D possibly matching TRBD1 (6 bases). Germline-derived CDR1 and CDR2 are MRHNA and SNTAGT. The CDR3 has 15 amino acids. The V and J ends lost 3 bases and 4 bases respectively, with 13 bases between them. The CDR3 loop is CASSDGQGKYNEQFF. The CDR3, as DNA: TGTGCCAGCAGTGATGGGCAGGGGAAATACAATGAGCAGTTCTTC.

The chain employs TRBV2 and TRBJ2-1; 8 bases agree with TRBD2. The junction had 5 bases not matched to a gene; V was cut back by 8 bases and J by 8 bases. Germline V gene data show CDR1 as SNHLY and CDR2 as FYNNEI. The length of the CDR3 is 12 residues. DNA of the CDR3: TGTGCCAGCGCTAGCGGGTCCCATGAGCAGTTCTTC. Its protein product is CASASGSHEQFF.

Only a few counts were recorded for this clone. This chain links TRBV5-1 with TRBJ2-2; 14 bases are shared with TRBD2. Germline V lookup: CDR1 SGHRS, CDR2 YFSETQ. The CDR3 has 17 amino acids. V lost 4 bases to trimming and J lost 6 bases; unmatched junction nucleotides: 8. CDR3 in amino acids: CASSAGLAGVVAGELFF. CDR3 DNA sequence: TGCGCCAGCAGCGCGGGACTAGCGGGAGTGGTAGCCGGGGAGCTGTTTTTT. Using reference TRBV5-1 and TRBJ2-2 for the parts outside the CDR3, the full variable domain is KAGVTQTPRYLIKTRGQQVTLSCSPISGHRSVSWYQQTPGQGLQFLFEYFSETQRNKGNFPGRFSGRQFSNSRSEMNVSTLELGDSALYLCASSAGLAGVVAGELFFGEGSRLTVL.

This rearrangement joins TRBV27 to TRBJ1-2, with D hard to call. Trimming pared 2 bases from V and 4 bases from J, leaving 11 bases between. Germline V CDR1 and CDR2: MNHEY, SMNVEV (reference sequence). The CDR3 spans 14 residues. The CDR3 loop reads CASSLDPWGYGYTF. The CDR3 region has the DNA TGTGCCAGCAGTTTAGACCCCTGGGGCTATGGCTACACCTTC.

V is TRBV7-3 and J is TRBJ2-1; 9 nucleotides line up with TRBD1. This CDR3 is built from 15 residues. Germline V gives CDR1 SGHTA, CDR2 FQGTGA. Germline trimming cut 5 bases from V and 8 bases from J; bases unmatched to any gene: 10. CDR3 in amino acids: CASSRRGDRADEQFF. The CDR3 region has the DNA TGTGCCAGCAGCCGGAGGGGGGACAGGGCCGATGAGCAGTTCTTC. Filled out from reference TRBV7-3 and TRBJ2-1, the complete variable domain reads GAGVSQTPSNKVTEKGKYVELRCDPISGHTALYWYRQSLGQGPEFLIYFQGTGAADDSGLPNDRFFAVRPEGSVSTLKIQRTERGDSAVYLCASSRRGDRADEQFFGPGTRLTVL.

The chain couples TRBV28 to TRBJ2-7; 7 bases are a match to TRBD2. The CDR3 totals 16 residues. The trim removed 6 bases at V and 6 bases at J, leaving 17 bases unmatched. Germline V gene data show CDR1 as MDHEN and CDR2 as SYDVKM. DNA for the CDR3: TGTGCCAGCAGCTACTCCTCGGTCCGCGGGAGCGGCGAGCAGTACTTC. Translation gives CASSYSSVRGSGEQYF.

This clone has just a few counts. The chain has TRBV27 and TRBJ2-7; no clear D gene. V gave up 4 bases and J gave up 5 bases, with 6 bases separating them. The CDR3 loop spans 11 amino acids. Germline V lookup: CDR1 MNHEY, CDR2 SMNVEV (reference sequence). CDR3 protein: CASSWCHEQYF. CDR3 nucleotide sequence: TGTGCCAGCAGTTGGTGCCACGAGCAGTACTTC.

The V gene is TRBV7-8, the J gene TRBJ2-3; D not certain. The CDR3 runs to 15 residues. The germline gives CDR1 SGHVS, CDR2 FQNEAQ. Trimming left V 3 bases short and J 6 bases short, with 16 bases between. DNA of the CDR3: TGTGCCAGCAGCTTCGGCGCCGACGGTACGGATACGCAGTATTTT. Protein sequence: CASSFGADGTDTQYF.

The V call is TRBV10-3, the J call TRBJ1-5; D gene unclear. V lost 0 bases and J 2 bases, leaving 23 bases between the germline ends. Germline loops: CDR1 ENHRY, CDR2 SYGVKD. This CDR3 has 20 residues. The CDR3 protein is CAISESKWLGPEEGNQPQHF. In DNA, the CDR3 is TGTGCCATCAGTGAGTCGAAATGGCTCGGGCCAGAGGAGGGCAATCAGCCCCAGCATTTT.